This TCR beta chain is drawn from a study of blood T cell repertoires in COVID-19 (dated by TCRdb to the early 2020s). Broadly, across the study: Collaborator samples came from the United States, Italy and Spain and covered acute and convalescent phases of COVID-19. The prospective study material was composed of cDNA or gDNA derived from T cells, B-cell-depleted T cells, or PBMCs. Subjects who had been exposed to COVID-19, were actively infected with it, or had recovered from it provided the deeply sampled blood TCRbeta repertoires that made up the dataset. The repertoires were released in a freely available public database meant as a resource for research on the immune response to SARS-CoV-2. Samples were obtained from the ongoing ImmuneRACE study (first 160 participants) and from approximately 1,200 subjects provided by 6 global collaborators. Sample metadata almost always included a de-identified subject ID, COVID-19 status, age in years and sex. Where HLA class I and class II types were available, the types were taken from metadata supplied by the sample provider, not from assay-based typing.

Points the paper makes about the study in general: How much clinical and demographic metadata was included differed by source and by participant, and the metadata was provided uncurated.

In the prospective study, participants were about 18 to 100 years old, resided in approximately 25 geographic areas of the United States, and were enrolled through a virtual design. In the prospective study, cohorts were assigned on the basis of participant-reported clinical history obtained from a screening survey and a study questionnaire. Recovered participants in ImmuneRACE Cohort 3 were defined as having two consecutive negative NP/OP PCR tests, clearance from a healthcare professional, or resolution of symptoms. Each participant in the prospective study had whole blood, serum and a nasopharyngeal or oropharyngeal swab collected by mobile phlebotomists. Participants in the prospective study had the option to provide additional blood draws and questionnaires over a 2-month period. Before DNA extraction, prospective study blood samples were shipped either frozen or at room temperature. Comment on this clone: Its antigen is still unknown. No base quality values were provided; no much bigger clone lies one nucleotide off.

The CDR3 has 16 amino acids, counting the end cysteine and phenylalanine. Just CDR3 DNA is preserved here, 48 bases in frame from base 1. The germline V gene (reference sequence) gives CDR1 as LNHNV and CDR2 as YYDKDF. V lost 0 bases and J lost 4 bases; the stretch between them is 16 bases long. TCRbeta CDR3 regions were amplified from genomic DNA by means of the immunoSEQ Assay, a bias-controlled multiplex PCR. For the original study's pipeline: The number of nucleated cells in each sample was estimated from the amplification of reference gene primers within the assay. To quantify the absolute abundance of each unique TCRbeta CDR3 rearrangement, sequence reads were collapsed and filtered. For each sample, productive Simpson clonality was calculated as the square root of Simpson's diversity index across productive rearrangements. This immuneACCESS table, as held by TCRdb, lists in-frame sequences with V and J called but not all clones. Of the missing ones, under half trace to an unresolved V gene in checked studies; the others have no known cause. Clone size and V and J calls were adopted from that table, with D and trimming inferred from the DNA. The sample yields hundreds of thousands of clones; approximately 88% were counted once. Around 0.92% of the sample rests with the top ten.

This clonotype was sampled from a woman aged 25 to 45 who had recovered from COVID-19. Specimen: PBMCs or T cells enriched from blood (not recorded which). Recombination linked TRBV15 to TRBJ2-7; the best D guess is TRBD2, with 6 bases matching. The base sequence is TGTGCCACCAGCAGAGAGCTCGGGACCGGAGGGTACGAGCAGTACTTC. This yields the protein CATSRELGTGGYEQYF.